The clone carrying this T cell receptor beta chain was seen only a few times. Germline-derived CDR1 and CDR2 are SQVTM and ANQGSEA. The ends lost 7 bases at V and 4 bases at J; junction bases unmatched: 11. This CDR3 is built from 14 residues. This record comes from a study of cytomegalovirus exposure and HLA in healthy donors. Primers included in the PCR were 60 Vbeta and 13 Jbeta primers. Sequenced by immunoSEQ multiplex PCR; TCRdb stores in-frame clones only, minus some. The table has approximately 160,000 clones, 65% to 85% seen once; the top ten hold over 2.5%. This rearrangement joins TRBV29-1 to TRBJ2-5, with 8 positions matching TRBD1. Sequencing was performed on PBMCs. The TCR sequence derives from a woman aged 40 to 50 in good health and CMV-seropositive. As DNA, the CDR3 is TGCAGCGCTAAAGGGACAGGTGGGGGAGAGACCCAGTACTTC. It encodes CSAKGTGGGETQYF.